This TCR beta chain is drawn from a study of beta chain features in type 1 diabetes. Purity above 98% was achieved in all sorted populations. The whole isolated RNA underwent reverse transcription, so sequencing captured expressed TCRB transcripts. Each sample of naive, central memory or regulatory T cells had, on average, around 4 million reads. Sequencing used immunoSEQ multiplex PCR; TCRdb keeps in-frame clones, though not all of them. This table holds a few hundred thousand clones, roughly a fifth found once. Study-level findings and limits: Reads derived from cDNA could over-represent cells showing high TCR expression. In type 1 diabetes patients, VDJ junctions had fewer insertions; deletions at these junctions were more frequent.

As to this clone: The antigen is unknown.

The sequence was obtained from a woman aged 18-29 years in good health. Source material: naive CD4+ T cells from blood.

CDR3: CASRTATEAFF. In DNA form, the CDR3 reads TGCGCCAGCAGGACAGCTACTGAAGCTTTCTTT. This chain links TRBV5-1 with TRBJ1-1; D possibly corresponds to TRBD1 (5 bases). The CDR3 loop spans 11 amino acids. CDR1 is SGHRS and CDR2 is YFSETQ in the germline V gene. The V end was cut by 5 bases, the J end by 5 bases, with 7 bases between.